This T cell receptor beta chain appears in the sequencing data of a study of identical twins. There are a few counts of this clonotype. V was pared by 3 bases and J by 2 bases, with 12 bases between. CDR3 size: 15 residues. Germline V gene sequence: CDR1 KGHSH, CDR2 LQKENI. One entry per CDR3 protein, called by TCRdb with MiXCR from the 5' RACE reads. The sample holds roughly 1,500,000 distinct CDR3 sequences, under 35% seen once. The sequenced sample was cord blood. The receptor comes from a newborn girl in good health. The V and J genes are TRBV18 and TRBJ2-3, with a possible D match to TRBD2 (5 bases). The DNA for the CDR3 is TGTGCCAGCTCACCCGGGGAGCTGATCACAGATACGCAGTATTTT. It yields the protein CASSPGELITDTQYF.